The clone carrying this TCR beta chain was recorded at least ten times. Its antigen remains unknown. It was RNA transcripts that yielded the amplified TCR beta CDR3 regions. An initial round of RT-PCR targeting the TCR CDR3 relied on the HTBI primer set. MiXCR was run by TCRdb on the multiplex PCR reads, yielding one entry per CDR3 protein. The sample carries 450,000 to 650,000 distinct CDR3 sequences, roughly 18% recorded once. These data are taken from a study of T cells in Graves' hyperthyroidism and ophthalmopathy. Background on the study: Peripheral blood was acquired at first diagnosis, ahead of any therapy whatsoever. Notes on the study in general: Appearing also in blood were most of the thyroid clonotypes expanded above 0.001.

In making diagnoses, clinical symptoms, serum thyroxine and TRAb, thyroid ultrasound and orbital computed tomography were all used. CDR3 length: 16 amino acids. Germline lookup yields CDR1 SNHLY and CDR2 FYNNEI. Trimming pared 8 bases from V and 2 bases from J, leaving 20 bases between. The source of this sequence is a woman aged 18-30 years with Graves' ophthalmopathy. The chain combines TRBV2 with TRBJ2-3; TRBD1 or TRBD2 may be the D gene (5 bases each). The sample comprised blood. CDR3 nucleotide sequence: TGTGCCAGCGAGGGGAACTTGCCCCCACACACAGATACGCAGTATTTT. This gives the protein CASEGNLPPHTDTQYF. Full variable domain (remainder filled in from reference TRBV2 and TRBJ2-3): EPEVTQTPSHQVTQMGQEVILRCVPISNHLYFYWYRQILGQKVEFLVSFYNNEISEKSEIFDDQFSVERPDGSNFTLKIRSTKLEDSAMYFCASEGNLPPHTDTQYFGPGTRLTVL.